The 3 T cell receptor beta chains below were found in one sample sequenced in a study of blood T cell repertoires in COVID-19 (dated by TCRdb to about 2020). The protocol used for the library was the immunoSEQ multiplex PCR assay. TCRdb re-hosts the immuneACCESS table, in-frame sequences only. Its copies lack some clones; in the studies checked, an unresolved V gene accounts for under half of them, and the cause for the rest is not known. The sample table lists some 200,000 clones, less than 90% of them with a count of one. About 6% of the sample is taken by the ten largest. Sequencing was carried out using peripheral blood. The receptor source for this set is a woman in her thirties or forties with acute or convalescent COVID-19.

The rearrangement links TRBV24-1 to TRBJ1-5, with D unclear. The CDR3 length is 14 residues. The germline V gene has CDR1 KGHDR and CDR2 SFDVKD. V was cut by 0 bases and J by 5 bases, with 7 bases left in between. Here the CDR3 DNA reads TGTGCCACCAGTGATTTGTCGGGAGATCAGCCCCAGCATTTT. This gives the protein CATSDLSGDQPQHF.

The rearrangement uses TRBV4-2 and TRBJ2-3, with D possibly matching TRBD2 (6 bases). V lost 2 bases and J 1 base, leaving 10 bases between the germline ends. Germline lookup yields CDR1 LGHNA and CDR2 YNFKEQ. The CDR3 length is 15 residues. The CDR3 region has the DNA TGTGCCAGCAGCCAACGGGGGAGTCGCACAGATACGCAGTATTTT. This translates into CASSQRGSRTDTQYF.

This clone was observed a few times. The chain has TRBV2 and TRBJ1-3, with TRBD1 as a possible D gene (5 bases). Germline V CDR1 and CDR2: SNHLY, FYNNEI. This CDR3 is 13 amino acids long. V was trimmed by 5 bases and J by 10 bases, leaving 15 bases between them. The CDR3 coding sequence is TGTGCCAGCAGTATTGGCAGGGAGGGGACCATATATTTT. As protein: CASSIGREGTIYF.